Listed below are T cell receptor beta chains from one sample, sequenced in a study of T cell responses to AZD1222 COVID-19 vaccine. Sequenced by immunoSEQ multiplex PCR; TCRdb stores in-frame clones only, minus some. This sample has about 150,000 clones, with 80% to 90% found just once. This material consisted of peripheral blood, taken on day 0 of AZD1222 vaccination. Every receptor here comes from an adult in good health. CDR3s include the opening cysteine and the closing phenylalanine or tryptophan. A D gene is named only where the DNA matches it firmly. The listing skips clone size in some rows; elsewhere it reads once, few, many or a size class.

CDR3nt,CDR3aa,len,v_gene,abundance,d_gene,j_gene
TGTGCCAGCAGCCAAAGCGGGGGAGTTTACAAAGAGACCCAGTACTTC,CASSQSGGVYKETQYF,16,TRBV5-4,.,TRBD2,TRBJ2-5
TGTGCCAGCAGCCAACCGGGGGCCCAGACCCAGTACTTC,CASSQPGAQTQYF,13,TRBV4-2,.,.,TRBJ2-5
TGTGCCAGCAGTTTTAAGGGGCATCAGCCCCAGCATTTT,CASSFKGHQPQHF,13,TRBV27,.,.,TRBJ1-5
TGTGCCACAATGAGCGGGACTAGCAATGAGCAGTTCTTC,CATMSGTSNEQFF,13,TRBV10-3,.,TRBD2,TRBJ2-1
TGTGCCAGCAGTGACACTAGGGTCGGCTCCTACAATGAGCAGTTCTTC,CASSDTRVGSYNEQFF,16,TRBV6-4,.,.,TRBJ2-1
TGTGCCAGCAGCCCCGGGACAAGCAATCAGCCCCAGCATTTT,CASSPGTSNQPQHF,14,TRBV7-2,.,.,TRBJ1-5
TGTGCCAGCAGCTTAGGCACAGAGTCCTACGAGCAGTACTTC,CASSLGTESYEQYF,14,TRBV13,few,.,TRBJ2-7
TGCGCCAGCAGCCCCGTCTCGGGACCCTACGAGCAGTACTTC,CASSPVSGPYEQYF,14,TRBV4-3,.,.,TRBJ2-7
TGTGCCAGCAGTGCCACCGGGACAGGGAACACTGAAGCTTTCTTT,CASSATGTGNTEAFF,15,TRBV6-4,.,TRBD1,TRBJ1-1
TGCGCCAGCAGCCAAGGAGTGGGAGACAGGGCGAATGAGCAGTTCTTC,CASSQGVGDRANEQFF,16,TRBV4-1,.,TRBD1,TRBJ2-1
TGTGCCAGCAGTTACGAACTCGGACAGTTCTACGAGCAGTACTTC,CASSYELGQFYEQYF,15,TRBV6-5,.,.,TRBJ2-7
TGTGCCAGCAGCCTTGACTACTACAATGAGCAGTTCTTC,CASSLDYYNEQFF,13,TRBV13,once,.,TRBJ2-1
TGTGCCACCAGCGGCCGGGGTGAAAAACTGTTTTTT,CATSGRGEKLFF,12,TRBV15,.,.,TRBJ1-4
TGTGCCAGTAGTAATGGTCGGTTGAACACTGAAGCTTTCTTT,CASSNGRLNTEAFF,14,TRBV19,.,.,TRBJ1-1
TGTGCCAGCAGTTACTCCGGCAGGCGGTACACTGAAGCTTTCTTT,CASSYSGRRYTEAFF,15,TRBV6-5,.,.,TRBJ1-1
TGTGCCAGCAGCCGGGGACAGGGGGCAGATACGCAGTATTTT,CASSRGQGADTQYF,14,TRBV7-3,few,TRBD1,TRBJ2-3
TGTGCCAGCAGCTACCTAGCGGGAGGTGACTACGAGCAGTACTTC,CASSYLAGGDYEQYF,15,TRBV7-2,.,TRBD2,TRBJ2-7
TGTGCCAGCAGTATAACAGGAACTTTGAACACCGGGGAGCTGTTTTTT,CASSITGTLNTGELFF,16,TRBV28,.,.,TRBJ2-2
TGCGCCAGCAGCCCCCGGACCCCACCTCCTGGCTACACCTTC,CASSPRTPPPGYTF,14,TRBV4-1,.,.,TRBJ1-2
TGTGCCAGCAGTACGGTACCCCCCTACGAGCAGTACTTC,CASSTVPPYEQYF,13,TRBV6-2/TRBV6-3,.,.,TRBJ2-7
TGCGCCAGCAGCCATCGCCTGGGACAGGGGGCGAAGGGGCAGCCCCAGCATTTT,CASSHRLGQGAKGQPQHF,18,TRBV4-1,.,TRBD1,TRBJ1-5
TGTGCCAGTAGTGTCACCCATTACTCCGGGACAGGGGGCTATCAGCCCCAGCATTTT,CASSVTHYSGTGGYQPQHF,19,TRBV19,.,TRBD1,TRBJ1-5
TGCGCCAGCAGCCTACAGGTTATCGGCAGGGATAATTCACCCCTCCACTTT,CASSLQVIGRDNSPLHF,17,TRBV5-1,.,.,TRBJ1-6
TGTGCCACCAGTGACCCCGGGACAGGGAGAGAGACCCAGTACTTC,CATSDPGTGRETQYF,15,TRBV24-1,once,TRBD1,TRBJ2-5
TGTGCCAGCAGCCCTACTCCTATAGAGCAGTACTTC,CASSPTPIEQYF,12,TRBV2,few,.,TRBJ2-7
TGTGCCAGCACTAAAGGGGGACAGGGGGCCGATGAGCAGTTCTTC,CASTKGGQGADEQFF,15,TRBV6-5,.,TRBD1,TRBJ2-1
TGTGCCAGCAGCTCTGCGGATCGCACTGAAGCTTTCTTT,CASSSADRTEAFF,13,TRBV7-9,few,.,TRBJ1-1
TGTGCCAGCAGCCCACACACACTTGGACTAGCGGGAAGTTGGGATGAGCAGTTCTTC,CASSPHTLGLAGSWDEQFF,19,TRBV3-1/TRBV3-2,.,TRBD2,TRBJ2-1
TGCAGCGTCGCACAGGGGGGGCGCACTGAAGCTTTCTTT,CSVAQGGRTEAFF,13,TRBV29-1,.,TRBD1,TRBJ1-1
TGTGCCAGCAGCTTGGGGCAGGGGTCGAGCGAGCAGTACTTC,CASSLGQGSSEQYF,14,TRBV11-2,.,.,TRBJ2-7
TGTGCCACCAGCAGAGGCCAGGAACAAGAGACCCAGTACTTC,CATSRGQEQETQYF,14,TRBV15,few,.,TRBJ2-5
TGTGCCAGCAGCTTGAACGTTGGCAGGCCGGAAAAACTGTTTTTT,CASSLNVGRPEKLFF,15,TRBV5-8,.,.,TRBJ1-4
TGTGCCAGCAGCCAAGGACAGGGGCTTACGGGCACTGAAGCTTTCTTT,CASSQGQGLTGTEAFF,16,TRBV14,.,TRBD1,TRBJ1-1
TGTGCCAGCAGCCCAGGACGGAGCTCTGGAAACACCATATATTTT,CASSPGRSSGNTIYF,15,TRBV7-2,.,.,TRBJ1-3
TGTGCCAGCAGCTCACTGCTCGGAGGCGCCTATGGCTACACCTTC,CASSSLLGGAYGYTF,15,TRBV6-2/TRBV6-3,.,.,TRBJ1-2
TGTGCCAGCAGTGAAGCGGACACCAGAGCCCAGTACTTC,CASSEADTRAQYF,13,TRBV6-1,.,.,TRBJ2-5
TGTGCCATCAGTGGCGCAGGGGGCAACACTGAAGCTTTCTTT,CAISGAGGNTEAFF,14,TRBV10-3,.,TRBD1,TRBJ1-1
TGTGCCAGCACTCGCCCCCTCTCTGGGGCCAACGTCCTGACTTTC,CASTRPLSGANVLTF,15,TRBV28,once,.,TRBJ2-6
TGTGCCAGCTCGGGAGGGGGCAGGGCGGCTTTCTTT,CASSGGGRAAFF,12,TRBV28,.,TRBD1,TRBJ1-1
TGTGCCAGCAAGCCCAGGGGGACTAGCGGGCAACAACCTAGGGAGACCCAGTACTTC,CASKPRGTSGQQPRETQYF,19,TRBV27,.,TRBD2,TRBJ2-5
TGCGCCAGCAGCTTCACCGGGACGGGGACCTCTGGAAACACCATATATTTT,CASSFTGTGTSGNTIYF,17,TRBV5-1,.,.,TRBJ1-3
TGTGCCAGCAGTTACCCGGGGGGACAGGGAGGGGAGACCCAGTACTTC,CASSYPGGQGGETQYF,16,TRBV6-6,.,TRBD1,TRBJ2-5
TGCGCCAGCAGCTTAAGGACAGGGGTCTCCTACAATGAGCAGTTCTTC,CASSLRTGVSYNEQFF,16,TRBV5-1,.,TRBD1,TRBJ2-1
TGTGCCAGCAGTTACGGCCTGGGTCGTCCCTACGAGCAGTACTTC,CASSYGLGRPYEQYF,15,TRBV6-5,.,.,TRBJ2-7
TGTGCCAGCTCACCACGGGAAAGTGCCGCCTCATACACTGAAGCTTTCTTT,CASSPRESAASYTEAFF,17,TRBV18,.,.,TRBJ1-1
TGTGCCAGCAGTCCTGCACAGGGGAGCTCCTATAATTCACCCCTCCACTTT,CASSPAQGSSYNSPLHF,17,TRBV27,.,TRBD1,TRBJ1-6
TGTGCCATCAGTGGCGACAGGGGCCAAGAGACCCAGTACTTC,CAISGDRGQETQYF,14,TRBV10-3,.,TRBD1,TRBJ2-5
TGTGCCAGCAGCCCTTCGCCTAGCGGCTCCTACAATGAGCAGTTCTTC,CASSPSPSGSYNEQFF,16,TRBV7-9,.,TRBD2,TRBJ2-1
TGTGCCAGCAGCTCCCACGGGACAGGGCTTAACTATGGCTACACCTTC,CASSSHGTGLNYGYTF,16,TRBV7-8,.,TRBD1,TRBJ1-2
TGTGCCAGCAGTAACTATTGGGGGCGTCTCGAGCAGTACTTC,CASSNYWGRLEQYF,14,TRBV27,.,.,TRBJ2-7
TGTGCCAGTAAAAAGACCGAGGCTAACTATGGCTACACCTTC,CASKKTEANYGYTF,14,TRBV19,few,.,TRBJ1-2